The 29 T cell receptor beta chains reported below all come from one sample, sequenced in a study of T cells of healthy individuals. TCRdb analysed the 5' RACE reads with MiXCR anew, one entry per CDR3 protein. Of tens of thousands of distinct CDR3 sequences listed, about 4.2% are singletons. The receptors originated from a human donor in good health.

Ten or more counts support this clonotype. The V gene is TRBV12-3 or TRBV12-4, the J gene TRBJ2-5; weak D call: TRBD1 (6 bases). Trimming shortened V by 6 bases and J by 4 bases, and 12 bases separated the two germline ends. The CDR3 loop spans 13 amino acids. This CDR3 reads CASSPGTRETQYF. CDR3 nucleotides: TGTGCCAGCAGCCCCGGGACAAGAGAGACCCAGTACTTC.

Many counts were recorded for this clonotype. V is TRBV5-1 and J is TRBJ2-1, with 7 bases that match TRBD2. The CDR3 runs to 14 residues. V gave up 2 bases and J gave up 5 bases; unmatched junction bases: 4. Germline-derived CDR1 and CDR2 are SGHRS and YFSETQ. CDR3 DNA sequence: TGCGCCAGCAGCTTACAGCGGGGTAACAATGAGCAGTTCTTC. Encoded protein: CASSLQRGNNEQFF.

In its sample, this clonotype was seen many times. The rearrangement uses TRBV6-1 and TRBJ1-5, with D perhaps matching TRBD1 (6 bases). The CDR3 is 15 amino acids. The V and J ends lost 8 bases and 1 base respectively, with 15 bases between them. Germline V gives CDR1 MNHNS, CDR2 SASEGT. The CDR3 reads CASRTEKWSNQPQHF. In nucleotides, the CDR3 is TGTGCCAGCCGGACAGAAAAATGGAGCAATCAGCCCCAGCATTTT.

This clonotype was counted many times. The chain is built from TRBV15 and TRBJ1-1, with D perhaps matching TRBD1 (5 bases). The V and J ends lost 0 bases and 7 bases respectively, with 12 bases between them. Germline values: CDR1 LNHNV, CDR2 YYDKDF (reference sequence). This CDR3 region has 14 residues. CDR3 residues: CATSRDWQGNEAFF. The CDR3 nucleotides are TGTGCCACCAGCAGAGATTGGCAGGGTAATGAAGCTTTCTTT.

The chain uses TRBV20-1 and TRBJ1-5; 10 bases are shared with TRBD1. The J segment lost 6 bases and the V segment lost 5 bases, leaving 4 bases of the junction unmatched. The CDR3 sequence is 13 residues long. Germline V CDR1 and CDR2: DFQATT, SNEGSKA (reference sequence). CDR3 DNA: TGCAGTGCTGGGACAGGGGCTGGTCAGCCCCAGCATTTT. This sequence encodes CSAGTGAGQPQHF.

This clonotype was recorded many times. The CDR3 DNA sequence: TGTGCCAGCAGCGTAGGCTCCGGAAACACCATATATTTT. Encoded protein: CASSVGSGNTIYF. The chain carries TRBV9 and TRBJ1-3; no clear D. V lost 0 bases to trimming and J lost 4 bases, with 5 bases between them. The CDR3 has 13 amino acids. Germline V lookup: CDR1 SGDLS, CDR2 YYNGEE.

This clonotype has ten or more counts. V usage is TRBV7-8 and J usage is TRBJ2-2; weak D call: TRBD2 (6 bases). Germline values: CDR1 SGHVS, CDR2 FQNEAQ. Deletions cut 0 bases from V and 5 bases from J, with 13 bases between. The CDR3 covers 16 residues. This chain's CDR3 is CASSLAPLGGTGELFF. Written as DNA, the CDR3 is TGTGCCAGCAGCTTAGCGCCCCTTGGGGGGACCGGGGAGCTGTTTTTT.

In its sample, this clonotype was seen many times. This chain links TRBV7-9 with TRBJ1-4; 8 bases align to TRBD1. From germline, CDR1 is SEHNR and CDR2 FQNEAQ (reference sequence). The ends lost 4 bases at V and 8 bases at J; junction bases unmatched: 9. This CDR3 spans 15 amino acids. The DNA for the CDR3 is TGTGCCAGCAGCTCATGGGACAGGCGCCTAGAAAAACTGTTTTTT. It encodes CASSSWDRRLEKLFF.

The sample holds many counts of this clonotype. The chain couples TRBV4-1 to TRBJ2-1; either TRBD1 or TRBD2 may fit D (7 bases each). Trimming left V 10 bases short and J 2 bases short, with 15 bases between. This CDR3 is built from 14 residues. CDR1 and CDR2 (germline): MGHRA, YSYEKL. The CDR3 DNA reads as TGCGCCACCACAGGGGAGGGGCCCTACAATGAGCAGTTCTTC. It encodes CATTGEGPYNEQFF.

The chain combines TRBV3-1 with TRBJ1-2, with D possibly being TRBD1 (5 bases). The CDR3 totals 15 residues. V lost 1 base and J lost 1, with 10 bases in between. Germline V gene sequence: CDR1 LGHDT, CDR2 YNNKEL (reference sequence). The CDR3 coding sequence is TGTGCCAGCAGCCAAGCTAAACAGGTTAACTATGGCTACACCTTC. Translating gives CASSQAKQVNYGYTF.

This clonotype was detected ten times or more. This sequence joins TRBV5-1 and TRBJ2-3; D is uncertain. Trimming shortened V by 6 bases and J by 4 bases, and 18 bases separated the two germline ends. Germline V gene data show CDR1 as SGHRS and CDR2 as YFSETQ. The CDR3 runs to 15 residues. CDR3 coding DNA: TGCGCCAGCACAGTCGGCCAGAACTTCGCAGATACGCAGTATTTT. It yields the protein CASTVGQNFADTQYF. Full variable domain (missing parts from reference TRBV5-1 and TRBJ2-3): KAGVTQTPRYLIKTRGQQVTLSCSPISGHRSVSWYQQTPGQGLQFLFEYFSETQRNKGNFPGRFSGRQFSNSRSEMNVSTLELGDSALYLCASTVGQNFADTQYFGPGTRLTVL.

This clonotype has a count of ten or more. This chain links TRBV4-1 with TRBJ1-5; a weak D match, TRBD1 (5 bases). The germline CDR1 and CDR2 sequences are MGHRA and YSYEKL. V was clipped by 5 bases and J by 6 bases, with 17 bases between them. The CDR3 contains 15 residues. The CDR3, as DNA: TGCGCCAGCAGCTCGGGGAGAGGGGTAGGTCAGCCCCAGCATTTT. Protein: CASSSGRGVGQPQHF.

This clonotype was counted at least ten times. The DNA for the CDR3 is TGTGCCAGCCGGGACAGGGGCACCGGGGAGCTGTTTTTT. Translated: CASRDRGTGELFF. The rearrangement uses TRBV2 and TRBJ2-2, with 10 bases aligning to TRBD1. Trimming at V came to 8 bases and at J to 4 bases, leaving 1 base not matched to a gene. The CDR3 length is 13 residues. Germline CDR1 is SNHLY and CDR2 is FYNNEI.

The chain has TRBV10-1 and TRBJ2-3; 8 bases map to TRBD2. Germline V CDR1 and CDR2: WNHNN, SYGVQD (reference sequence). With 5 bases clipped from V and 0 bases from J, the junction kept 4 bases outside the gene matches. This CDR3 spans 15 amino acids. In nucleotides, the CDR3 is TGCGCCAGCAGTCCTGGCGGGAGGAGCACAGATACGCAGTATTTT. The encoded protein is CASSPGGRSTDTQYF.

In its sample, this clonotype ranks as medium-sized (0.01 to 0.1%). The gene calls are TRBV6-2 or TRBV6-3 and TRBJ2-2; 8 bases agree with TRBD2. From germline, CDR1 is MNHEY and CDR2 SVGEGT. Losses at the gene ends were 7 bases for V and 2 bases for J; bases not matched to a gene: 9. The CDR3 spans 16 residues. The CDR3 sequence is CASTQTSAINTGELFF. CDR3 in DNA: TGTGCCAGCACCCAGACTAGCGCAATCAACACCGGGGAGCTGTTTTTT.

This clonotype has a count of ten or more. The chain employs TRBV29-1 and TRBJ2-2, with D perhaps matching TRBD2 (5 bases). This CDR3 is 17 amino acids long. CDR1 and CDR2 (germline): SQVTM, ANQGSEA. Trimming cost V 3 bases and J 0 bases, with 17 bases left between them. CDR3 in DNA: TGCAGCGTTGACGAGCGGCGTCCCGGGGCGAACACCGGGGAGCTGTTTTTT. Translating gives CSVDERRPGANTGELFF.

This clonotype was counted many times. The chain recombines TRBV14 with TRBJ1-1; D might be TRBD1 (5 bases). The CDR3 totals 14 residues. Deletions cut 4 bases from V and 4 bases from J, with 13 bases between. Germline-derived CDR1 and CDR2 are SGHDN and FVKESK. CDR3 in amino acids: CASSPLGRGTEAFF. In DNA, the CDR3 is TGTGCCAGCAGCCCCCTGGGGAGGGGCACTGAAGCTTTCTTT.

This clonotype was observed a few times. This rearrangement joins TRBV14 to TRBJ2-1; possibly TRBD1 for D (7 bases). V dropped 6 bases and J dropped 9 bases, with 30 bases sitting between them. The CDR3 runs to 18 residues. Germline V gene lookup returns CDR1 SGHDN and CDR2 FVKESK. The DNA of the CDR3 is TGTGCCAGCAGTCTGAGAGCTGGACAGGCTATTATGGGGGGTGAGCAGTTCTTC. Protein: CASSLRAGQAIMGGEQFF.

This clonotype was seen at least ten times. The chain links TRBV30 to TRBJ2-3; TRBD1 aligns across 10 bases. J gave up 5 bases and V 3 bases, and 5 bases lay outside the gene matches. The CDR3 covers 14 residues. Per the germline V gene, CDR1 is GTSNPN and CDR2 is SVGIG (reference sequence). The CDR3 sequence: CAWSGQGDVDTQYF. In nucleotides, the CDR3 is TGTGCCTGGAGCGGACAGGGGGACGTAGATACGCAGTATTTT.

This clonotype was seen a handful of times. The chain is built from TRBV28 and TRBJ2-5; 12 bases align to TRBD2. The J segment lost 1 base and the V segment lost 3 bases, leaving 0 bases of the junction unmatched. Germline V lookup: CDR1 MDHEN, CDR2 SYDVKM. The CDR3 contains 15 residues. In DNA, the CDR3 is TGTGCCAGCAGTTTGACTAGCGGGGGCCAAGAGACCCAGTACTTC. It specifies CASSLTSGGQETQYF.

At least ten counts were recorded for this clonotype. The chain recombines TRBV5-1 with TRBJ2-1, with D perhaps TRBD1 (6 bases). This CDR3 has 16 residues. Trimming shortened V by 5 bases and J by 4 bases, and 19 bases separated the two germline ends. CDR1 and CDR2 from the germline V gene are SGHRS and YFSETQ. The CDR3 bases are TGCGCCAGCAGGAAGGACAGCGGTAAAGCATACAATGAGCAGTTCTTC. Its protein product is CASRKDSGKAYNEQFF.

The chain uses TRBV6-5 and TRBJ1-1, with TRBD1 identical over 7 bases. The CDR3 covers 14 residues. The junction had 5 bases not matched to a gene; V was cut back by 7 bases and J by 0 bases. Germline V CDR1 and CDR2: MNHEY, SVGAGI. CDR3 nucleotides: TGTGCCAGCAAAACGGGACAGATGAACACTGAAGCTTTCTTT. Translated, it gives CASKTGQMNTEAFF.

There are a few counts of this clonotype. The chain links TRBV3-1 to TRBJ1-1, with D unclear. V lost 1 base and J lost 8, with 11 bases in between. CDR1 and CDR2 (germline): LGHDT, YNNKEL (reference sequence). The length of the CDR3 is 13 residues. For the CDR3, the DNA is TGTGCCAGCAGCCAAGGTCTTTACGGGGAAGCTTTCTTT. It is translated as CASSQGLYGEAFF.

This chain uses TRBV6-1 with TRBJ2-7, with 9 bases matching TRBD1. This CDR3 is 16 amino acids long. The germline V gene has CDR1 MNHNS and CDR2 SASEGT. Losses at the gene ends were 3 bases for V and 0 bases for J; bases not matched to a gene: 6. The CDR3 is CASSDVPGQGSYEQYF. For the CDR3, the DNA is TGTGCCAGCAGTGACGTACCGGGACAGGGCTCCTACGAGCAGTACTTC.

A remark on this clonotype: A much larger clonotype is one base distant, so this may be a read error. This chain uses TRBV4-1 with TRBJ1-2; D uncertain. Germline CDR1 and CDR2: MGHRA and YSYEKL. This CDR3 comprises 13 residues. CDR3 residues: CASSQGVLYCYTF. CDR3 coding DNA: TGCGCCAGCAGCCAAGGAGTACTCTATTGCTACACCTTC.

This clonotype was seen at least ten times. This chain's CDR3 is CASSQPGAYNEQFF. CDR3 nucleotides: TGTGCCAGCAGCCAGCCAGGGGCCTACAATGAGCAGTTCTTC. The chain combines TRBV7-3 with TRBJ2-1; tentatively, D is TRBD1 (6 bases). Germline values: CDR1 SGHTA, CDR2 FQGTGA. The V end was cut by 5 bases, the J end by 2 bases, with 10 bases between. The CDR3 contains 14 residues. The variable domain in full, completed from reference TRBV7-3 and TRBJ2-1, reads GAGVSQTPSNKVTEKGKYVELRCDPISGHTALYWYRQSLGQGPEFLIYFQGTGAADDSGLPNDRFFAVRPEGSVSTLKIQRTERGDSAVYLCASSQPGAYNEQFFGPGTRLTVL.

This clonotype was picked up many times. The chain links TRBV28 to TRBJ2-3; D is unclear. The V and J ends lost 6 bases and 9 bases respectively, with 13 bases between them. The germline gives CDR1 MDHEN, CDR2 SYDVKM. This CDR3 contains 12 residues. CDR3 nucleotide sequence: TGTGCCAGCAGCGCCGCAGCCCTAACGCAGTATTTT. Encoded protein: CASSAAALTQYF.

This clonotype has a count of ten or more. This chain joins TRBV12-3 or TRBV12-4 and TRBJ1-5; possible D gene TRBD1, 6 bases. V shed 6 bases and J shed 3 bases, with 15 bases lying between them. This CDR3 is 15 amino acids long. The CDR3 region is CASRDTGRNNQPQHF. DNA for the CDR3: TGTGCCAGCAGAGATACAGGGAGGAACAATCAGCCCCAGCATTTT.

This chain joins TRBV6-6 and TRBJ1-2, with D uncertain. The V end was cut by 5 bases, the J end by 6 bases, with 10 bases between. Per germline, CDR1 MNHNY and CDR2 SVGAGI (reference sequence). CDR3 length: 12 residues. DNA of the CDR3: TGTGCCAGCAGTGTCTCGAACGATGGCTACACCTTC. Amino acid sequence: CASSVSNDGYTF.